These T cell receptor beta chains were read from a single sample in a study of blood T cell repertoires in COVID-19. The assay was immunoSEQ multiplex PCR, and TCRdb's table has in-frame clones only and misses some. The table lists about 90,000 clones, 81% of them singletons. Specimen: peripheral blood. Receptor source: a man older than 75 with active or convalescent COVID-19. Both conserved end residues are trimmed from each CDR3. The order of the fields is CDR3 protein, V gene, J gene.

CDR3aa: ASSIGQGSNQPQH
v_gene: TRBV19
j_gene: TRBJ1-5

CDR3aa: SASGQVNQPQH
v_gene: TRBV20-1
j_gene: TRBJ1-5

CDR3aa: ASSPGTSGGFSYNEQF
v_gene: TRBV9
j_gene: TRBJ2-1

CDR3aa: ASSPGAGGYT
v_gene: TRBV6-5
j_gene: TRBJ1-2

CDR3aa: ASSPRVGPGNQPQH
v_gene: TRBV6-2/TRBV6-3
j_gene: TRBJ1-5

CDR3aa: SASSTTGAYYGYT
v_gene: TRBV20-1
j_gene: TRBJ1-2

CDR3aa: AWSTGTVNTEAF
v_gene: TRBV30
j_gene: TRBJ1-1

CDR3aa: ATSSRGQDTQY
v_gene: TRBV15
j_gene: TRBJ2-3

CDR3aa: ASSPPNRGLNTEAF
v_gene: TRBV18
j_gene: TRBJ1-1

CDR3aa: ASSETSLNTEAF
v_gene: TRBV6-1
j_gene: TRBJ1-1

CDR3aa: ASSSRTSGTGETQY
v_gene: TRBV11-2
j_gene: TRBJ2-5

CDR3aa: ASSLVDRGYNEQF
v_gene: TRBV5-1
j_gene: TRBJ2-1

CDR3aa: ASTATVQAGAAGYT
v_gene: TRBV7-9
j_gene: TRBJ1-2

CDR3aa: ASSYGRDQDTQY
v_gene: TRBV6-5
j_gene: TRBJ2-3

CDR3aa: ASSIRNTEAF
v_gene: TRBV19
j_gene: TRBJ1-1

CDR3aa: ATSRDRGFGYGYT
v_gene: TRBV15
j_gene: TRBJ1-2

CDR3aa: ASSLSRLGPNTEAF
v_gene: TRBV11-1
j_gene: TRBJ1-1

CDR3aa: ASSSTSTTEAF
v_gene: TRBV7-9
j_gene: TRBJ1-1

CDR3aa: ASSLYLNYEQY
v_gene: TRBV6-5
j_gene: TRBJ2-7

CDR3aa: SVLKEKNTEAF
v_gene: TRBV29-1
j_gene: TRBJ1-1

CDR3aa: ASSLEGGYGYT
v_gene: TRBV6-5
j_gene: TRBJ1-2

CDR3aa: ASMRGSYGYT
v_gene: TRBV19
j_gene: TRBJ1-2

CDR3aa: ASRLQGTLYGYT
v_gene: TRBV5-8
j_gene: TRBJ1-2

CDR3aa: ATRHGAGYSYNEQF
v_gene: TRBV10-3
j_gene: TRBJ2-1

CDR3aa: ASSMSPEGLH
v_gene: TRBV7-8
j_gene: TRBJ1-6

CDR3aa: ASSIVGTGALNTEAF
v_gene: TRBV19
j_gene: TRBJ1-1

CDR3aa: ASSPDSTTNEKLF
v_gene: TRBV19
j_gene: TRBJ1-4

CDR3aa: ASSISVAGEKLF
v_gene: TRBV19
j_gene: TRBJ1-4

CDR3aa: ASSLAQLASTGELF
v_gene: TRBV7-2
j_gene: TRBJ2-2

CDR3aa: ASNLETGDTEAF
v_gene: TRBV2
j_gene: TRBJ1-1